Listed below are T cell receptor beta chains from one sample, sequenced in a study of blood T cell repertoires in COVID-19. TCRdb's table, derived via immunoSEQ multiplex PCR, lists solely in-frame clones and lacks some. The sample holds around 64,000 clones, just over 85% seen once. Input material: peripheral blood. All receptors derive from a man in his forties or fifties with active COVID-19. CDR3s include the opening cysteine and the closing phenylalanine or tryptophan. The D gene is left open where the match is weak. Expanded clones get a size class; other rows say once, few or many, or leave the size out.

CDR3 DNA	CDR3 protein	D gene	V gene	clone size	J gene
TGCAGCGTTGGTGAAGCAAACTATGGCTACACCTTC	CSVGEANYGYTF	-	TRBV29-1	-	TRBJ1-2
TGTGCCTGGAGTGAAGGACAGCCCACCTACGAGCAGTACTTC	CAWSEGQPTYEQYF	-	TRBV30	few	TRBJ2-7
TGCGCCAGCAGTTGGCCCGGGACAGGGGGCTCTGGAAACACCATATATTTT	CASSWPGTGGSGNTIYF	TRBD1	TRBV5-1	-	TRBJ1-3
TGTGCCAGCAGCTTGACAGGGCTGAGGGAAAAACTGTTTTTT	CASSLTGLREKLFF	-	TRBV5-6	-	TRBJ1-4
TGTGCCACCAGTGATCCCGGGACAGGGAACCAAGAGACCCAGTACTTC	CATSDPGTGNQETQYF	TRBD1	TRBV24-1	-	TRBJ2-5
TGCGCCAGCAGTGAGTCAGCAGGCCCGAGCTCCTACGAGCAGTACTTC	CASSESAGPSSYEQYF	-	TRBV10-1	-	TRBJ2-7
TGTGCCAGCTCACTACAAAACCTGGGACAGGGAAGTTCACCCCTCCACTTT	CASSLQNLGQGSSPLHF	TRBD1	TRBV18	-	TRBJ1-6
TGTGCCAGTAGTATAAGTTTCAGGTCCTACGAGCAGTACTTC	CASSISFRSYEQYF	-	TRBV19	-	TRBJ2-7
TGTGCCACCAGTGATTACCCTCAGCGGGGGAACACAGATACGCAGTATTTT	CATSDYPQRGNTDTQYF	TRBD2	TRBV24-1	once	TRBJ2-3
TGTGCCAGCAGCTTCGGGGACAGGGCCTTGGGGCAGTACTTC	CASSFGDRALGQYF	TRBD1	TRBV7-2	-	TRBJ2-7
TGTGCCAGCAGCTTTAAAGGGGACACTGAAGCTTTCTTT	CASSFKGDTEAFF	-	TRBV7-3	-	TRBJ1-1
TGTGCCAGCAGCCGGACTAGCGGGGGGGTCCGGGACGAGCAGTACTTC	CASSRTSGGVRDEQYF	TRBD2	TRBV7-2	-	TRBJ2-7
TGTGCCAGCAGTTACTCCCCTACTGAGTATAATTCACCCCTCCACTTT	CASSYSPTEYNSPLHF	-	TRBV6-2/TRBV6-3	once	TRBJ1-6
TGTGCCAGCAGTTCAGGGACAGTCGGTGGCTACACCTTC	CASSSGTVGGYTF	TRBD1	TRBV27	-	TRBJ1-2
TGCAGTGCTAGTCCAGCGGGGGGCCACTCCTACAATGAGCAGTTCTTC	CSASPAGGHSYNEQFF	TRBD2	TRBV20-1	-	TRBJ2-1
TGTGCCAGCAGTTTAACTAACACCGGGGAGCTGTTTTTT	CASSLTNTGELFF	-	TRBV12-3/TRBV12-4	-	TRBJ2-2
TGTGCCAGCAGCAGCGACAGGAAACTGTTTTTT	CASSSDRKLFF	-	TRBV7-2	-	TRBJ1-4
TGTGCCAGCCGGGCGGACAGGGGTGATAATTCACCCCTCCACTTT	CASRADRGDNSPLHF	TRBD1	TRBV19	many	TRBJ1-6
TGTGCCAGCAGCTTGGTCCCCGGGAGATTCCAAGAGACCCAGTACTTC	CASSLVPGRFQETQYF	-	TRBV5-6	-	TRBJ2-5
TGTGCCAGCAGCGCTACAGGGGAAAACATTCAGTACTTC	CASSATGENIQYF	TRBD1	TRBV9	-	TRBJ2-4
TGTGCCAGCAGTCCCCGGGACAAATGGGCCGGCAATCAGCCCCAGCATTTT	CASSPRDKWAGNQPQHF	-	TRBV6-2/TRBV6-3	-	TRBJ1-5
TGTGCCAGCAGTGTCGGGACTAGCAGAAAGGGCGGGGAGCTGTTTTTT	CASSVGTSRKGGELFF	TRBD2	TRBV2	-	TRBJ2-2
TGTGCCACCAGTGACGAGGGAAAAGAGACCCAGTACTTC	CATSDEGKETQYF	-	TRBV24-1	once	TRBJ2-5
TGTGCCAGCAGCTTAGATCAAGGAGGGGACACTGAAGCTTTCTTT	CASSLDQGGDTEAFF	-	TRBV13	-	TRBJ1-1
TGCGCCTCCGGGAGCAGAGAAAACACCGGGGAGCTGTTTTTT	CASGSRENTGELFF	-	TRBV5-1	-	TRBJ2-2
TGTGCCAGCAGCCAAGGGGCGATAAGCGGGGGGCGCACAGATACGCAGTATTTT	CASSQGAISGGRTDTQYF	TRBD2	TRBV4-2	-	TRBJ2-3
TGCGCCAGCAGCTTTGGGGACAGGGGGACGCGTGGCTACACCTTC	CASSFGDRGTRGYTF	TRBD1	TRBV5-1	-	TRBJ1-2
TGTGCCAGTAGTCTCAGACCGGGACAGGGGGCAGCAGATACGCAGTATTTT	CASSLRPGQGAADTQYF	TRBD1	TRBV19	-	TRBJ2-3
TGTGCCAGCACCTTAACAGGGGCCAGCTCCTACAATGAGCAGTTCTTC	CASTLTGASSYNEQFF	TRBD1	TRBV3-1/TRBV3-2	-	TRBJ2-1
TGTGCCAGCAGTTGGGTCGCAGGGGCACTGATCAGCCCCCAGCATTTT	CASSWVAGALISPQHF	-	TRBV7-8	-	TRBJ1-5
TGTGCCAGCAGTCCTAAGGCGGTTACGCAGTATTTT	CASSPKAVTQYF	-	TRBV6-5	-	TRBJ2-3
TGTGCCACCAGTGATAGAGAGGAGCTGTTTTTT	CATSDREELFF	-	TRBV24-1	-	TRBJ2-2
TGTGCCAGCAGTGAAGCTGAACTAGCGGGATCACCGTACGAGCAGTACTTC	CASSEAELAGSPYEQYF	TRBD2	TRBV2	few	TRBJ2-7
TGTGCCAGCAGCCTCGGTATATTGAACACTGAAGCTTTCTTT	CASSLGILNTEAFF	-	TRBV5-5	-	TRBJ1-1
TGTGCCAGCAGCCAGCCAGGGGGTTCCCAGGAAAAACTGTTTTTT	CASSQPGGSQEKLFF	TRBD1	TRBV4-2	few	TRBJ1-4
TGTGCCAGCAGCTTAGATCGGGAAGGGGGAGAGACCCAGTACTTC	CASSLDREGGETQYF	-	TRBV11-2	-	TRBJ2-5
TGTGCCAGCAGTTACGGTAGGGTGACAGGCCCGAATGAGCAGTTCTTC	CASSYGRVTGPNEQFF	-	TRBV6-5	-	TRBJ2-1
TGTGCCAGCAGCGTAGTATCTGAAGGCGGGACCCAGTACTTC	CASSVVSEGGTQYF	-	TRBV9	-	TRBJ2-5
TGTGCCAGCAGTCCCAGGCTCGACACCGGGGAGCTGTTTTTT	CASSPRLDTGELFF	-	TRBV25-1	-	TRBJ2-2